This T cell receptor beta chain was captured in a study of blood T cells in healthy people across ages (dated by TCRdb to 2014 to 2015). Broadly, across the study: In model experiments, template switching captured about one uniquely barcoded TCR beta cDNA molecule for every two T cells. To avoid experimental bias, donors of different ages were distributed randomly across sequencing lanes. The donors were split into four age groups: young (average around 15 years), middle-aged (roughly 39), aged (62) and long-lived (roughly 86). The study measured age-related changes in TCR beta repertoire diversity using deep sequencing normalized with unique cDNA molecular identifiers. Using the same blood draw, the study looked at two additional independent replicas of 1 million unique cDNA reads for two donors, one aged 18 to 30 and the other aged 80 or older.

This clonotype turned up a few times. No antigen is known for it. Base quality data are lacking; no much larger clone is found one base away. Spanning cysteine to phenylalanine, the CDR3 consists of 15 amino acids. Just CDR3 DNA is preserved here, 45 bases in frame from base 1. The CDR1 and CDR2 encoded by the germline V gene (reference sequence) are LGHDT and YNNKEL. Deletion took 1 base off V and 9 bases off J, with a span of 13 bases between the germline ends. The full study reports these points: Compared with the aged group, the long-lived group had more naive CD4+ T cells, fewer expanded clones and increased TCR diversity, suggesting age selection. Observed TCR beta diversity correlated strongly with the percentage of naive T cells measured by flow cytometry. Since profiling was done on bulk unsorted PBMCs, naive and antigen-experienced compartments could not be conclusively compared. Because the CMV infection status of the donors was unknown, age-related changes in expanded clonotypes may potentially have been confounded. As age increased, observed TCR beta diversity per million T cells dropped in a roughly linear way, and a significant reduction was already evident by age about 40. Estimates of total diversity based on one million sequenced T cells were considered lower bounds and underestimates.

The library was built by means of 5' RACE. Sequencing instrument: Illumina HiSeq 2500. A second PCR of roughly 7 to 11 cycles was performed with a sample-barcoded 5' primer and a J-beta primer mix. A unique molecular identifier was introduced onto each TCR beta cDNA molecule by a template-switch 5' adaptor carrying 12 random nucleotides. Each sample yielded at least 3 million CDR3-containing paired-end reads. First-strand cDNA synthesis was performed from all RNA using the Mint cDNA synthesis kit, with priming by a TRBC-specific oligonucleotide. All cDNA was treated with uracil-DNA glycosylase and then went through a first 18-cycle PCR with the universal primers M1SS and BC2_uni_R. The original methods were these. Normalization of each sample was performed by random selection of 1 million high-quality reads, each carrying a distinct molecular identifier. Instead of being binned into consensus sequences, reads that shared molecular identifiers were thrown out. MiTCR, with a Q25 quality threshold and the strictest error-elimination algorithm, was used for CDR3 identification, clonotype clustering and error correction. Lower-bound total TCR beta diversity was estimated with a nonparametric unseen species model using Euler transformation. TCRdb's own reprocessing of the public reads used fastp at Q25 and MiXCR and kept productive beta chains. Rows matching on CDR3 protein sequence are summarized as one entry with the most common DNA and genes. V and J calls and clone size were set by TCRdb, not the authors. This sample comprises about 1.8 million distinct CDR3 sequences, 49% of them detected only once. The ten most abundant clones make up roughly 2% of the sample.

Systemically healthy Caucasian individuals from Russia, roughly 40 in total and aged about 6 to 100 years, were included as donors. Approximately 9 milliliters of peripheral blood were collected from each donor into EDTA-treated Vacutainer tubes. Ficoll-Paque density-gradient centrifugation was used to isolate PBMCs, with at least 7 million obtained per sample. Total RNA was extracted from PBMCs with Trizol reagent, with at least 5 micrograms obtained per sample. Naive CD45RAhigh/CD27high T cell percentages were measured by flow cytometry on a PBMC aliquot from every donor. The rearrangement combines TRBV3-1 with TRBJ1-6, with the D gene uncertain. The sequenced sample consisted of blood. This clonotype was obtained from a woman between 35 and 50 years old in good health. The CDR3 has the sequence CASSQGHPVGSPLHF. The nucleotides read TGTGCCAGCAGCCAAGGACACCCTGTAGGTTCACCCCTCCACTTT.